This T cell receptor beta chain is from a study of blood T cell repertoires in COVID-19. Study at large: The samples span acute and convalescent COVID-19 from the United States, Italy and Spain.

The CDR3 length is 13 residues. Per the germline V gene, CDR1 is SGHAT and CDR2 is FQDESV (reference sequence). Unmatched junction bases numbered 3, after V lost 5 bases and J lost 6 bases. As originally analysed: From reference gene primer amplification, estimates of nucleated cell counts were derived. The protocol was immunoSEQ multiplex PCR, while the TCRdb copy is restricted to in-frame clones and leaves out a portion. V, J and clone size are taken as reported in that table, and D and trimming were inferred from the DNA itself. In the table there are 130,000 to 150,000 clones, about 80% of which are singletons.

The gene calls are TRBV11-1 and TRBJ1-1; 10 positions agree with TRBD1. The sequence came from an elderly woman in a cohort sampled during active or convalescent COVID-19. Sequenced material: peripheral blood. CDR3 region: CASSQGQGAEAFF. The CDR3 nucleotides are TGTGCCAGCAGCCAAGGACAGGGGGCTGAAGCTTTCTTT.